The source of this TCR beta chain is a study of T-cell memory formation after mild COVID-19. Across the study: The two donors had largely donor-specific TCR clusters. Regarding the study as a whole: Clones shrinking between day 15 and 85 showed a balanced CD4/CD8 split, and those that grew later tilted toward CD4+. Pre-infection memory carried some responding clones, suggesting that cross-reactive memory joined.

Of note for this clonotype: Its antigen is unknown.

With constant-segment primers, 5'RACE yielded cDNA libraries of TCR alpha and TCR beta that carried sample barcodes and UMIs. A single record per CDR3 protein comes from TCRdb applying MiXCR to the 5' RACE reads. The data contain 350,000 or so distinct CDR3 sequences, around 21% of them seen just once; the ten biggest clones take up under 15%. This clonotype was obtained from an adult woman who had mild COVID-19 (a few samples of this study predate the infection). Cell type and time point are not known. Specimen: PBMCs or a T cell subset sorted from them (not recorded which).

CDR3 nucleotides: TGTGCCAGCAGCTTCCGACAGGGATCGATCTATGGCTACACCTTC. This gives the protein CASSFRQGSIYGYTF. The V and J genes are TRBV11-2 and TRBJ1-2, with 7 bases fitting TRBD1. Germline-derived CDR1 and CDR2 are SGHAT and FQNNGV. The CDR3 is made up of 15 amino acids. The ends lost 3 bases at V and 4 bases at J; junction bases unmatched: 8. The full variable domain, rest sourced from reference TRBV11-2 and TRBJ1-2, is EAGVAQSPRYKIIEKRQSVAFWCNPISGHATLYWYQQILGQGPKLLIQFQNNGVVDDSQLPKDRFSAERLKGVDSTLKIQPAKLEDSAVYLCASSFRQGSIYGYTFGSGTRLTVV.